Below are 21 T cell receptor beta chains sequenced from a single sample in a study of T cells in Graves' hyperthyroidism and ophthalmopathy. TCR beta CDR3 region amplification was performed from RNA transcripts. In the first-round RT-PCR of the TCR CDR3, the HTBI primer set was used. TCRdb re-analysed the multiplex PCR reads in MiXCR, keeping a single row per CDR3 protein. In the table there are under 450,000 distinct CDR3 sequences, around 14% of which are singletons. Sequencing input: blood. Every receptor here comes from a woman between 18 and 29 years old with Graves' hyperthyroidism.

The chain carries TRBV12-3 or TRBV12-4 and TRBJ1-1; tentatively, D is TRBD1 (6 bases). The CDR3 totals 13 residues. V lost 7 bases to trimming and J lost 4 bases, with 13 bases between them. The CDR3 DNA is TGTGCCAGCACCAAAGGAGGGGGCACTGAAGCTTTCTTT. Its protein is CASTKGGGTEAFF.

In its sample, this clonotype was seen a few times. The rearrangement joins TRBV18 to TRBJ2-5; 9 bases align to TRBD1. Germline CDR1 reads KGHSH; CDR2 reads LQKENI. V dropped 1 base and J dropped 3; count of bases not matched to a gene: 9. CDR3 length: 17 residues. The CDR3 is CASSPQIWDRAKETQYF. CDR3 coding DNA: TGTGCCAGCTCACCACAGATTTGGGACAGGGCTAAAGAGACCCAGTACTTC.

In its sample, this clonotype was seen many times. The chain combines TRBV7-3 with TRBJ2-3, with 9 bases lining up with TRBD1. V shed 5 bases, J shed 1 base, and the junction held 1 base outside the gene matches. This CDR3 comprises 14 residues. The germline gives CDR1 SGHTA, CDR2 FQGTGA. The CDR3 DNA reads TGTGCCAGCAGCAGGGACAGGGGCACAGATACGCAGTATTTT. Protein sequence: CASSRDRGTDTQYF.

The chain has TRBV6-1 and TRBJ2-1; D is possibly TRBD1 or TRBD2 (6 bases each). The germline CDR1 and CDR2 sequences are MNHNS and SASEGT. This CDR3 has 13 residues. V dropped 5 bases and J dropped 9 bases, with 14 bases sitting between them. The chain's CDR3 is CASSPPKGGEQFF. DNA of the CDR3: TGTGCCAGCAGTCCCCCGAAGGGGGGTGAGCAGTTCTTC.

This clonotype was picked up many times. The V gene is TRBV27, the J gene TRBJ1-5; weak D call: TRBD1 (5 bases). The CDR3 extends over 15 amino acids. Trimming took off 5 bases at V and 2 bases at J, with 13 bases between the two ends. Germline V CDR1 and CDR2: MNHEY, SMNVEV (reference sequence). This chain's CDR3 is CASSPQGLGNQPQHF. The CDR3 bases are TGTGCCAGCAGTCCTCAGGGTTTGGGCAATCAGCCCCAGCATTTT.

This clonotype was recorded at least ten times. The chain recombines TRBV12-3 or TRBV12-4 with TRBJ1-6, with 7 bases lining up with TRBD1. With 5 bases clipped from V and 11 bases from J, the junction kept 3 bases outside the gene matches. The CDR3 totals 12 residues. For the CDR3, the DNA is TGTGCCAGCAGTACCCAGGGGGCACCCCTCCACTTT. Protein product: CASSTQGAPLHF.

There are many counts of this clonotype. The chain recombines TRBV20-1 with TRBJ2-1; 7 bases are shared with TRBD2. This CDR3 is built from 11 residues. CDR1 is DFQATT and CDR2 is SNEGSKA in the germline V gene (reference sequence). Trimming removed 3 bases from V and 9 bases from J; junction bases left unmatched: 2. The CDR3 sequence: CSARGGPEQFF. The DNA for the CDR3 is TGCAGTGCTAGGGGAGGGCCTGAGCAGTTCTTC.

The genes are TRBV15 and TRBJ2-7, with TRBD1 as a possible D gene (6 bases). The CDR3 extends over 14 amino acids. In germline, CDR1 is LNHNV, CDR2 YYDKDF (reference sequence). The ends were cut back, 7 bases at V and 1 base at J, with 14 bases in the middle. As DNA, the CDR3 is TGTGCCACCAAGCCGACAGGAACATCCTACGAGCAGTACTTC. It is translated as CATKPTGTSYEQYF.

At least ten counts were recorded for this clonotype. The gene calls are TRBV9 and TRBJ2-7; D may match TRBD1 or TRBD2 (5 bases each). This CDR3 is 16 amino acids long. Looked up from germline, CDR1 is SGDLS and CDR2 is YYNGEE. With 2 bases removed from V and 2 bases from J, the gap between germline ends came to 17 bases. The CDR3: CASSVYPGTAPYEQYF. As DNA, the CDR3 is TGTGCCAGCAGCGTCTACCCCGGGACGGCCCCCTACGAGCAGTACTTC.

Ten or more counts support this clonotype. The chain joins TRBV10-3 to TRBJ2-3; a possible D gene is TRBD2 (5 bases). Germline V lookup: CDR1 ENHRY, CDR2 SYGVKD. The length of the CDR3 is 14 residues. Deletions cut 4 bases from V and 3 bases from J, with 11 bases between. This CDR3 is CAISAPGRTDTQYF. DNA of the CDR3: TGTGCCATCAGTGCCCCGGGAAGGACAGATACGCAGTATTTT.

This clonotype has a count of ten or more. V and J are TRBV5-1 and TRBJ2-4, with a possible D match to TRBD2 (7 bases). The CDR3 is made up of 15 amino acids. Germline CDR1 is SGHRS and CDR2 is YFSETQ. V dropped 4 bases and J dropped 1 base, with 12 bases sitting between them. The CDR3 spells CASSDGGRAKNIQYF. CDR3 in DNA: TGCGCCAGCAGCGACGGGGGGCGGGCCAAAAACATTCAGTACTTC.

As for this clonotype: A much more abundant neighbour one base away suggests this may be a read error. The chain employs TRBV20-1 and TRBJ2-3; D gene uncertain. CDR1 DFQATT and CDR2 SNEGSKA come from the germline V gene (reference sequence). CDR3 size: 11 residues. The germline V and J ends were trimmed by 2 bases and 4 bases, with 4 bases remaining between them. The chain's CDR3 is CSARSADTQYF. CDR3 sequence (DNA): TGCAGTGCTAGATCCGCAGATACGCAGTATTTT.

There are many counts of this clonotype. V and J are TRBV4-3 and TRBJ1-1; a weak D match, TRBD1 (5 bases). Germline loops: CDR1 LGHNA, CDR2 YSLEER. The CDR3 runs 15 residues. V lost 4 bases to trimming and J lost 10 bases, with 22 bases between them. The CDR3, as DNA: TGCGCCAGCAGCCTTGCCTCCGGGACCGCCAGTGTAGCTTTCTTT. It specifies CASSLASGTASVAFF.

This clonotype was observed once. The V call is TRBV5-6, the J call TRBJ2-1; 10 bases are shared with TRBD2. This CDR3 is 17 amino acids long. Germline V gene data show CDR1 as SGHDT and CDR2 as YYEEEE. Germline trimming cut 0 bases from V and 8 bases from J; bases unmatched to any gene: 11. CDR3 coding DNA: TGTGCCAGCAGCTTGGTGATGGGGCTAGCGGGAGTCGATGAGCAGTTCTTC. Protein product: CASSLVMGLAGVDEQFF.

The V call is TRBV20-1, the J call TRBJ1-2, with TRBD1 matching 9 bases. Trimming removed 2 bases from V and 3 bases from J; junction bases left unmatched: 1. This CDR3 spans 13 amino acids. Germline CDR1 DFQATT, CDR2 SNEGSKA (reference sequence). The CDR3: CSARRTGDYGYTF. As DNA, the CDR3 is TGCAGTGCTAGACGGACAGGGGACTATGGCTACACCTTC.

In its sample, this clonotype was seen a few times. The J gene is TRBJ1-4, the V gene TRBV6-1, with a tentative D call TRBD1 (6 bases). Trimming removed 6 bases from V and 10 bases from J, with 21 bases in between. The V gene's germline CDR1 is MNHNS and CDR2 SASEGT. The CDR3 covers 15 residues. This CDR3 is CASSKWGGRSGKLFF. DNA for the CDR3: TGTGCCAGCAGCAAATGGGGGGGGCGTAGTGGAAAACTGTTTTTT.

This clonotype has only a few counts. Here the CDR3 reads CASSWGAGTGELFF. The DNA for the CDR3 is TGTGCCAGCAGTTGGGGAGCTGGCACCGGGGAGCTGTTTTTT. This chain links TRBV6-2 or TRBV6-3 with TRBJ2-2, with D possibly matching TRBD2 (5 bases). The CDR3 contains 14 residues. The V end lost 4 bases, the J end lost 4 bases, and 10 bases lay between the germline ends. Germline V gene data show CDR1 as MNHEY and CDR2 as SVGEGT.

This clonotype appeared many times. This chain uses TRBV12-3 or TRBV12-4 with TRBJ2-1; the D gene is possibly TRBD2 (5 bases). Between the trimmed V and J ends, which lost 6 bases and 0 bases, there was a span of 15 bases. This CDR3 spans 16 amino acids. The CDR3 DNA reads TGTGCCAGCAGGGACGGACTTCAAAGCTCCTACAATGAGCAGTTCTTC. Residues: CASRDGLQSSYNEQFF.

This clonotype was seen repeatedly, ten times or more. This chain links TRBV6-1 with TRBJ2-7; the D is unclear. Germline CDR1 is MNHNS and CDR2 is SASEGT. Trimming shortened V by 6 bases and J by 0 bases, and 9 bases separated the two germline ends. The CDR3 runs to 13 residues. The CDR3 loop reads CASSRKSSYEQYF. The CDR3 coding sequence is TGTGCCAGCAGCCGGAAGAGCTCCTACGAGCAGTACTTC.

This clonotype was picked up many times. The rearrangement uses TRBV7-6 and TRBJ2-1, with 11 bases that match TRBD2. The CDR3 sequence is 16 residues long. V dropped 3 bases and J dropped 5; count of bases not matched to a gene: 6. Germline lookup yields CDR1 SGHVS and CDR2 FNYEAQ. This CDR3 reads CASSFSGGAPHNEQFF. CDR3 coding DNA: TGTGCCAGCAGCTTTAGCGGGGGGGCGCCCCACAATGAGCAGTTCTTC.

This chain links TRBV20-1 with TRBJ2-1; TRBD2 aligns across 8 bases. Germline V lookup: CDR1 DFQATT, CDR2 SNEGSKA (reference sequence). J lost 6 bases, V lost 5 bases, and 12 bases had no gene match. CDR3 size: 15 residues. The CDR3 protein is CSALPLAGLLNEQFF. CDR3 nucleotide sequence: TGCAGTGCTCTCCCCCTAGCGGGTCTCCTCAATGAGCAGTTCTTC.